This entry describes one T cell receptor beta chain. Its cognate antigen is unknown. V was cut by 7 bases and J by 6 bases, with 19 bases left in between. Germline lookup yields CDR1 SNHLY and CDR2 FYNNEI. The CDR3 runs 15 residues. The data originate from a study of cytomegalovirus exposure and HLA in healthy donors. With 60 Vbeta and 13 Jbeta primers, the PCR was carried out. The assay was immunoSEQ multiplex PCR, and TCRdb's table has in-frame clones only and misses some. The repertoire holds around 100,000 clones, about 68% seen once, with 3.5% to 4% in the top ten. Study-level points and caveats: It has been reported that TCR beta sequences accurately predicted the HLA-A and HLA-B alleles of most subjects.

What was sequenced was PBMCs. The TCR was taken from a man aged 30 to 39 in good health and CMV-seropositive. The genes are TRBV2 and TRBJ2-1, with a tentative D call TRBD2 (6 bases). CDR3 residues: CASIGSPWGSNEQFF. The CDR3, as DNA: TGTGCCAGCATCGGGAGCCCATGGGGTAGCAATGAGCAGTTCTTC.